The 5 T cell receptor beta chains listed next were all sequenced from one sample in a study of early T cells in non-severe SARS-CoV-2 infection. A single record per CDR3 protein comes from TCRdb applying MiXCR to the 5' RACE reads. The repertoire consists of around 67,000 distinct CDR3 sequences, with around a tenth occurring once and the leading ten covering 3.5% to 4%. Sequencing input: whole blood. These receptors were collected from an adult who was a healthcare worker with PCR-confirmed SARS-CoV-2 infection or an uninfected control (not recorded which).

The chain has TRBV12-3 or TRBV12-4 and TRBJ2-7, with 10 positions matching TRBD1. The junction had 9 bases not matched to a gene; V was cut back by 5 bases and J by 2 bases. The CDR3 loop spans 16 amino acids. The CDR3 nucleotides are TGTGCCAGCAGTCCCTACGGGACAGGGGTCACCTACGAGCAGTACTTC. Translated, it gives CASSPYGTGVTYEQYF.

Ten or more counts support this clonotype. This chain uses TRBV7-9 with TRBJ2-4, with D perhaps TRBD1 or TRBD2 (6 bases each). V was cut by 4 bases and J by 0 bases, with 13 bases left in between. This CDR3 comprises 16 residues. Germline loops: CDR1 SEHNR, CDR2 FQNEAQ (reference sequence). CDR3 nucleotide sequence: TGTGCCAGCAGCTCGACGGGGGCCTTAGCCAAAAACATTCAGTACTTC. This encodes CASSSTGALAKNIQYF.

At least ten counts were recorded for this clonotype. The chain couples TRBV2 to TRBJ1-2, with D unresolved. CDR3 length: 15 amino acids. Germline V CDR1 and CDR2: SNHLY, FYNNEI. V lost 6 bases, J lost 0 bases, and 14 bases lay in between. The CDR3 DNA reads as TGTGCCAGCAGACCCATGGACTATTCTAACTATGGCTACACCTTC. It yields the protein CASRPMDYSNYGYTF.

Comments on this clonotype: A much larger clone sits a single nucleotide away, making a read error possible. V and J are TRBV11-2 and TRBJ2-3; the match to TRBD2 covers 11 bases. CDR1 is SGHAT, CDR2 FQNNGV, per germline. The CDR3 length is 17 residues. The ends lost 3 bases at V and 4 bases at J; junction bases unmatched: 9. Written as DNA, the CDR3 is TGTGCCAGCAGCTTGATGGGACTAGCGGAGGGCGCAGATACGCAGTATTTT. Translating gives CASSLMGLAEGADTQYF.

This clonotype was picked up many times. V gene TRBV6-6 combines with J gene TRBJ2-3; D gene ambiguous. Germline V lookup: CDR1 MNHNY, CDR2 SVGAGI (reference sequence). This CDR3 region has 11 residues. Trimming shortened V by 6 bases and J by 6 bases, and 7 bases separated the two germline ends. CDR3: CASSVGDTQYF. In nucleotides, the CDR3 is TGTGCCAGCAGCGTAGGGGATACGCAGTATTTT.